This TCR beta chain was sequenced for a study of blood T cell repertoires in COVID-19. Study-wide context: Acute and convalescent COVID-19 samples came from the United States, Italy and Spain. The analysed material was cDNA or gDNA that came from T cells, B-cell-depleted T cells, or PBMCs.

In the original workflow: Amplifying reference gene primers gave estimates of nucleated cell counts. Only in-frame clones appear in the TCRdb table, and some are missing; sequencing was by immunoSEQ multiplex PCR. V and J calls plus clone size are reproduced from that table; the DNA served to infer D and trimming. In the table there are 70,000 to 75,000 clones, around four fifths of which are singletons. The germline V gene encodes CDR1 SGHAT and CDR2 FQNNGV. V was clipped by 1 base and J by 4 bases; unmatched bases: 11. The CDR3 has 17 residues. This chain connects TRBV11-2 to TRBJ1-1; 8 bases align to TRBD1. Sequencing used peripheral blood. This sequence originates from a woman aged 60 to 75 with acute or convalescent COVID-19. Written as DNA, the CDR3 is TGTGCCAGCAGCTTAGGGTATTCAGGGGGCATGAGCACTGAAGCTTTCTTT. Its translation is CASSLGYSGGMSTEAFF.